This T cell receptor beta chain was identified during a study of blood T cell repertoires in COVID-19. At the level of the study: Samples came from the United States, Italy and Spain, spanning acute and convalescent COVID-19. T cells, B-cell-depleted T cells, or PBMCs supplied cDNA or gDNA.

In the study's own analysis: From reference gene primer amplification, estimates of nucleated cell counts were derived. Data came from immunoSEQ multiplex PCR; TCRdb stores just in-frame clones and leaves some out. Clone size and the V and J calls come from that table; the DNA yielded D and trimming. This sample has a few hundred thousand clones, with about four fifths found just once. This clonotype originated in a man aged 45 to 65 with active or convalescent COVID-19. The specimen was peripheral blood.

The CDR3 spells CASTPGYGRSVGYGYTF. The CDR3 region has the DNA TGTGCCAGCACCCCCGGGTACGGAAGGTCGGTTGGGTATGGCTACACCTTC. The chain employs TRBV11-3 and TRBJ1-2, with D unresolved. The CDR3 loop spans 17 amino acids. Germline CDR1 reads SGHNT; CDR2 reads YENEEA. The V end lost 7 bases, the J end lost 5 bases, and 26 bases lay between the germline ends.